A selection of T cell receptor beta chains follows, all from one sample in a study of T cell responses to AZD1222 COVID-19 vaccine. Here immunoSEQ multiplex PCR was the method, and the copy in TCRdb shows in-frame clones only, minus some. The top ten hold 5.5% to 8% of the sample, which has some 150,000 clones, more than 85% seen once. Sequences were derived from peripheral blood, sampled after recovery from COVID-19. The receptor set was obtained from an adult who had recovered from COVID-19. Each CDR3 is given with its conserved first and last residue. Fields, in order: clone size, V gene, J gene, D gene, CDR3 protein, CDR3 DNA. The D gene is left open where the match is weak. Expanded clones are given a class, and other clones once, few, many or no size at all.

>.|TRBV7-2|TRBJ2-7|.
CASSLEPPYEQYF
TGTGCCAGCAGCTTAGAGCCCCCCTACGAGCAGTACTTC
>.|TRBV7-9|TRBJ2-3|TRBD1
CASRGTGGTDTQYF
TGTGCCAGCAGAGGGACAGGGGGCACAGATACGCAGTATTTT
>few|TRBV5-5|TRBJ1-2|TRBD1
CASRKDRGDGYTF
TGTGCCAGCAGAAAGGACAGGGGGGATGGCTACACCTTC
>.|TRBV19|TRBJ2-1|.
CASTLGGSSYNEQFF
TGTGCCAGTACTCTAGGGGGTAGCTCCTACAATGAGCAGTTCTTC
>.|TRBV4-3|TRBJ2-5|.
CASSLGVGDQETQYF
TGCGCCAGCAGCCTTGGGGTGGGGGACCAAGAGACCCAGTACTTC
>.|TRBV10-1|TRBJ2-7|TRBD1
CASSNRDRGYEQYF
TGCGCCAGCAGTAACCGGGACAGGGGATACGAGCAGTACTTC
>.|TRBV6-5|TRBJ2-1|TRBD2
CASWDSGSGINEQFF
TGTGCCAGCTGGGATAGCGGGAGTGGGATCAATGAGCAGTTCTTC
>.|TRBV6-2/TRBV6-3|TRBJ2-7|.
CASSYTRPPYEQYF
TGTGCCAGCAGTTATACCAGGCCACCCTACGAGCAGTACTTC
>.|TRBV6-2/TRBV6-3|TRBJ1-4|.
CASSSYREAEKLFF
TGTGCCAGCAGTTCGTACAGGGAGGCTGAAAAACTGTTTTTT
>once|TRBV28|TRBJ1-5|.
CASSEAGGSNQPQHF
TGTGCCAGCAGTGAAGCGGGGGGTAGCAATCAGCCCCAGCATTTT
>.|TRBV18|TRBJ1-1|TRBD1
CASSPLGQGSTEAFF
TGTGCCAGCTCACCATTGGGACAGGGGAGCACTGAAGCTTTCTTT
>.|TRBV5-1|TRBJ2-4|.
CASRLTVAADIQYF
TGCGCCAGCAGATTGACGGTAGCAGCGGACATTCAGTACTTC
>.|TRBV28|TRBJ2-7|.
CASSLLGPMEQYF
TGTGCCAGCAGTTTACTGGGCCCTATGGAGCAGTACTTC
>.|TRBV19|TRBJ1-6|TRBD1
CASSPPMWAGGNNSPLHF
TGTGCCAGTAGCCCACCGATGTGGGCAGGGGGAAATAATTCACCCCTCCACTTT
>.|TRBV27|TRBJ2-1|TRBD2
CASSLSKLAGKTEQFF
TGTGCCAGCAGTTTATCGAAGCTAGCGGGAAAAACCGAGCAGTTCTTC
>.|TRBV9|TRBJ2-5|.
CASSVGIRETQYF
TGTGCCAGCAGCGTAGGAATAAGGGAGACCCAGTACTTC
>.|TRBV5-6|TRBJ2-5|.
CASSLVPMGQETQYF
TGTGCCAGCAGCTTGGTCCCTATGGGGCAAGAGACCCAGTACTTC
>once|TRBV2|TRBJ2-2|.
CASSEQGTGGELFF
TGTGCCAGCAGTGAACAGGGCACCGGCGGGGAGCTGTTTTTT
>.|TRBV7-8|TRBJ2-2|TRBD1
CASIPKITGENTGELFF
TGTGCCAGCATTCCTAAAATCACAGGGGAAAACACCGGGGAGCTGTTTTTT
>.|TRBV9|TRBJ1-2|.
CATRAGGGYGYTF
TGTGCCACCAGAGCAGGCGGGGGCTATGGCTACACCTTC
>.|TRBV28|TRBJ2-4|TRBD2
CASSLSGGSAKNIQYF
TGTGCCAGCAGTTTATCGGGCGGGAGTGCCAAAAACATTCAGTACTTC
>.|TRBV27|TRBJ2-2|.
CASSWIPGELFF
TGTGCCAGCAGTTGGATCCCCGGGGAGCTGTTTTTT
>.|TRBV28|TRBJ2-7|TRBD2
CASGNSGTTYEQYF
TGTGCCAGCGGGAATAGCGGGACTACCTACGAGCAGTACTTC
>.|TRBV6-4|TRBJ2-7|TRBD2
CASSDFELAGATYEQYF
TGTGCCAGCAGTGACTTTGAGCTAGCGGGGGCAACCTACGAGCAGTACTTC
>.|TRBV9|TRBJ2-5|TRBD1
CASSVGGIGTDSETQYF
TGTGCCAGCAGCGTAGGGGGAATAGGGACAGACTCGGAGACCCAGTACTTC
>.|TRBV21-1|TRBJ1-5|.
CARPLKSSWYPGQPQHF
TGTGCCAGGCCGCTCAAGTCCTCGTGGTACCCGGGGCAGCCCCAGCATTTT
>.|TRBV5-6|TRBJ2-5|TRBD2
CASSRGLAEQETQYF
TGTGCCAGCAGCAGAGGACTAGCGGAACAAGAGACCCAGTACTTC
>.|TRBV19|TRBJ1-1|TRBD1
CASTPGQGRWIGAFF
TGTGCCAGTACCCCGGGACAGGGGCGATGGATTGGGGCTTTCTTT
>once|TRBV29-1|TRBJ2-5|.
CSAAGQLFRETQYF
TGCAGCGCCGCGGGACAGCTTTTTCGGGAGACCCAGTACTTC
>.|TRBV9|TRBJ2-2|.
CASRVGAVSTGELFF
TGTGCCAGCAGGGTGGGGGCCGTCAGCACCGGGGAGCTGTTTTTT
>once|TRBV4-3|TRBJ2-3|.
CASSQEGADTQYF
TGCGCCAGCAGCCAAGAGGGGGCAGATACGCAGTATTTT
>.|TRBV11-1|TRBJ1-6|.
CASSPDIGPLHF
TGTGCCAGCAGCCCAGATATCGGGCCCCTCCACTTT
>.|TRBV10-1|TRBJ2-7|.
CASSLTSYEQYF
TGCGCCAGCAGTTTAACAAGCTACGAGCAGTACTTC
>.|TRBV6-5|TRBJ2-1|TRBD2
CASARKASGGNEQFF
TGTGCCAGCGCCCGAAAGGCCTCGGGGGGCAATGAGCAGTTCTTC
>.|TRBV6-5|TRBJ2-4|.
CASTLGASANIQYF
TGTGCCAGCACCTTAGGAGCTAGTGCAAACATTCAGTACTTC
>.|TRBV7-2|TRBJ2-3|TRBD2
CASSFSGMSTDTQYF
TGTGCCAGCAGCTTTAGCGGGATGAGCACAGATACGCAGTATTTT
>.|TRBV29-1|TRBJ2-1|.
CSGTWGGNEQFF
TGCAGCGGGACGTGGGGCGGCAATGAGCAGTTCTTC